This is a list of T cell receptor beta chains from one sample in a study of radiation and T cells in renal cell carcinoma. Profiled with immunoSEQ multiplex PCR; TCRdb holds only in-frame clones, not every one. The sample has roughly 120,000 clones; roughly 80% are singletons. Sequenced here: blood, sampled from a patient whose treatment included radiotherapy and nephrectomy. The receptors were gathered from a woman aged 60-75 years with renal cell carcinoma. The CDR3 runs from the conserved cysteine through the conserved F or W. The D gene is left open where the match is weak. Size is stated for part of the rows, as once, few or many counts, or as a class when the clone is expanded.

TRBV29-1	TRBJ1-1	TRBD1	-	CSVATGDTEAFF	TGCAGCGTCGCGACAGGGGACACTGAAGCTTTCTTT
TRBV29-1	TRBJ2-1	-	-	CSVEDLNGGHSYNEQFF	TGCAGCGTTGAAGATCTGAACGGGGGCCATTCCTACAATGAGCAGTTCTTC
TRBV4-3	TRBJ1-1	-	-	CASSQERDTEAFF	TGCGCCAGCAGCCAAGAAAGGGACACTGAAGCTTTCTTT
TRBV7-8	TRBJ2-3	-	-	CASSLGGGDTDTQYF	TGTGCCAGCAGCTTAGGAGGGGGGGATACAGATACGCAGTATTTT
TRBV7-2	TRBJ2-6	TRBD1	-	CASSLGLTGGAGANVLTF	TGTGCCAGCAGCTTGGGACTAACAGGGGGCGCTGGGGCCAACGTCCTGACTTTC
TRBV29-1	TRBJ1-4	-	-	CSAAALNEKLFF	TGCAGCGCTGCAGCCTTAAATGAAAAACTGTTTTTT
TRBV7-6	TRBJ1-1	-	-	CASSLTLNTEAFF	TGTGCCAGCAGCTTAACACTGAACACTGAAGCTTTCTTT
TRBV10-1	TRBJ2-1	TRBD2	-	CASSVTSGGPLGQFF	TGCGCCAGCAGTGTGACTAGCGGGGGCCCTCTCGGGCAGTTCTTC
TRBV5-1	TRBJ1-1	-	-	CASMPGMEVLSHTEAFF	TGCGCCAGCATGCCAGGGATGGAGGTTCTAAGCCACACTGAAGCTTTCTTT
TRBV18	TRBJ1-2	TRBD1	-	CASTQTGGPSLGGYTF	TGTGCCAGCACTCAGACAGGGGGCCCGAGTTTGGGAGGCTACACCTTC
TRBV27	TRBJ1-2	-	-	CASSPYLGYHGYTF	TGTGCCAGCAGTCCATACCTCGGGTACCATGGCTACACCTTC
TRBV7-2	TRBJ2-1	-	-	CASSHRVGEQFF	TGTGCCAGCAGCCACAGGGTGGGGGAGCAGTTCTTC
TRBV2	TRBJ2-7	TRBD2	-	CASRKGGTSYEQYF	TGTGCCAGCCGTAAGGGGGGGACTAGCTACGAGCAGTACTTC
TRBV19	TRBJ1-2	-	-	CASIGGTNYGYTF	TGTGCCAGTATTGGGGGAACCAACTATGGCTACACCTTC
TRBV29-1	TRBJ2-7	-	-	CSVVETENSYEQYF	TGCAGCGTTGTAGAGACAGAGAACTCCTACGAGCAGTACTTC
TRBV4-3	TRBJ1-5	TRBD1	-	CASREDRASNQPQHF	TGCGCCAGCAGGGAAGACAGGGCTAGCAATCAGCCCCAGCATTTT
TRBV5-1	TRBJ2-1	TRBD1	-	CASSMDRADEQFF	TGCGCCAGCAGCATGGACAGGGCTGATGAGCAGTTCTTC
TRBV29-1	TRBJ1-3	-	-	CSVDTAGNTIYF	TGCAGCGTTGATACAGCTGGAAACACCATATATTTT
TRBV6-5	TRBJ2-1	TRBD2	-	CASSPTSGSFHEQFF	TGTGCCAGCAGCCCTACTAGCGGTTCTTTCCATGAGCAGTTCTTC
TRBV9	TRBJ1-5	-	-	CASSGGRPGQPQHF	TGTGCCAGCAGCGGAGGAAGGCCGGGTCAGCCCCAGCATTTT
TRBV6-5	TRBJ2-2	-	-	CASTLQSNTGELFF	TGTGCCAGCACGTTACAATCGAACACCGGGGAGCTGTTTTTT
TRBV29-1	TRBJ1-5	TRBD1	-	CSVTQGGNQPQHF	TGCAGCGTCACACAGGGGGGCAATCAGCCCCAGCATTTT
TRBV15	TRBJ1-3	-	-	CATSRDRVGNTIYF	TGTGCCACCAGCAGAGACCGGGTTGGAAACACCATATATTTT
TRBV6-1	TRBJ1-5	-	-	CASSEAPGLQPQHF	TGTGCCAGCAGTGAAGCGCCCGGGCTTCAGCCCCAGCATTTT
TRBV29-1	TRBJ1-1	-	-	CSVVLPTSNTEAFF	TGCAGCGTTGTCCTGCCGACTTCCAACACTGAAGCTTTCTTT
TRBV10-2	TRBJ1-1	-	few	CASSNYPSYQAFF	TGCGCCAGCAGCAACTACCCTTCGTACCAAGCTTTCTTT
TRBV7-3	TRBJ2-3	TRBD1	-	CASSLISHAPGTGITDTQYF	TGTGCCAGCAGCTTGATTTCGCACGCCCCCGGGACAGGGATCACAGATACGCAGTATTTT
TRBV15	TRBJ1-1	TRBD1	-	CATSRDRESRAFF	TGTGCCACCAGCAGGGACAGGGAGAGTAGGGCTTTCTTT
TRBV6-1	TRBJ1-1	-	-	CASTYVKAFF	TGTGCCAGCACCTACGTAAAAGCTTTCTTT
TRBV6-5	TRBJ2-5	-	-	CASSYGDPGEGETQYF	TGTGCCAGCAGTTACGGCGACCCGGGAGAAGGGGAGACCCAGTACTTC
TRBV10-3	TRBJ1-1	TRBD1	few	CAISDREYTEAFF	TGTGCCATCAGCGACAGGGAATATACTGAAGCTTTCTTT
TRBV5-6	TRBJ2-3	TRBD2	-	CASSSSGTQYF	TGTGCCAGCAGCTCTAGCGGTACGCAGTATTTT